Listed below are T cell receptor beta chains from one sample, sequenced in a study of blood T cells in healthy people across ages. TCRdb reprocessed the 5' RACE reads with MiXCR, giving one entry per CDR3 protein. The table includes fewer than 700,000 distinct CDR3 sequences, about 45% detected once. Sample: blood. These receptors originate from an elderly man in good health. The CDR3 runs from the conserved cysteine through the conserved F or W.

v_gene	j_gene	CDR3aa
TRBV5-1	TRBJ2-3	CASSVRSSTDTQYF
TRBV29-1	TRBJ1-2	CSVEDATGRDGYTF
TRBV6-2/TRBV6-3	TRBJ2-5	CASSGLAEEPQYF
TRBV21-1	TRBJ1-2	CASRGPQGSGYTF
TRBV6-5	TRBJ2-7	CASSYKSGRAFEQYF
TRBV29-1	TRBJ2-5	CSGSRRNQETQYF
TRBV25-1	TRBJ2-3	CASSEFGTSGGNTDTQYF
TRBV5-1	TRBJ2-3	CASSSGGVPLGDTQYF
TRBV25-1	TRBJ1-1	CASSNTGDTEAFF
TRBV24-1	TRBJ2-7	CATSGQVLNSYEQYF
TRBV5-1	TRBJ1-1	CASSFKEAGHTEAFF
TRBV29-1	TRBJ2-3	CSVAGQGATDTQYF
TRBV20-1	TRBJ2-5	CSARDIRGGGETQYF
TRBV29-1	TRBJ1-1	CSAKDILNTEAFF